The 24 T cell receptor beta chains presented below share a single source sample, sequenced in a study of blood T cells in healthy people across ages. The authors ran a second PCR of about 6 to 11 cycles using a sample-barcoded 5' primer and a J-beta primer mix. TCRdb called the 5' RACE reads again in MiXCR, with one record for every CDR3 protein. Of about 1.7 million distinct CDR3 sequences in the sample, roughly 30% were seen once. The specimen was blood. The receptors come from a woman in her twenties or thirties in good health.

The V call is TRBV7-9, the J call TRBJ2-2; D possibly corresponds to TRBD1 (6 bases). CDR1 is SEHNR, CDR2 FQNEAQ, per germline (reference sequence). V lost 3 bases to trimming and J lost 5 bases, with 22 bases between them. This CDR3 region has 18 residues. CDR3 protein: CASSLFGQPRGETGELFF. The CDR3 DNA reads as TGTGCCAGCAGCTTGTTTGGACAGCCAAGGGGAGAAACCGGGGAGCTGTTTTTT.

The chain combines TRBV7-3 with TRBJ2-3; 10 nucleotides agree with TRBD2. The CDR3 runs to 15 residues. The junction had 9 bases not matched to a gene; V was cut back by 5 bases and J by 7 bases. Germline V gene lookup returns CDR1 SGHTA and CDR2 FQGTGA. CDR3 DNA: TGTGCCAGCAGCGCCGCCGGGACTAGCGCCCATACGCAGTATTTT. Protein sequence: CASSAAGTSAHTQYF.

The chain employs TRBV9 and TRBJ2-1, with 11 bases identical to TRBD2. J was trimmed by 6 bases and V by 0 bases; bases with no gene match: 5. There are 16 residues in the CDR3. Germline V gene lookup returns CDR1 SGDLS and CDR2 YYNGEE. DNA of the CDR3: TGTGCCAGCAGCGTAGTCGGACTAGCGGGTTTCAATGAGCAGTTCTTC. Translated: CASSVVGLAGFNEQFF.

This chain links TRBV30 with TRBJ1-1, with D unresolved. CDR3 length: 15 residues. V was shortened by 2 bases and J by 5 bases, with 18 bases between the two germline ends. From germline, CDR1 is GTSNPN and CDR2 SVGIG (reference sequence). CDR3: CAWSLGSRLETEAFF. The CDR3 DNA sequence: TGTGCCTGGAGTCTGGGAAGCCGGCTCGAAACTGAAGCTTTCTTT. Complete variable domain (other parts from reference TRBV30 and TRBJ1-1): SQTIHQWPATLVQPVGSPLSLECTVEGTSNPNLYWYRQAAGRGLQLLFYSVGIGQISSEVPQNLSASRPQDRQFILSSKKLLLSDSGFYLCAWSLGSRLETEAFFGQGTRLTVV.

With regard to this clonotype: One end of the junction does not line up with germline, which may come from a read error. The CDR3 DNA follows: TGCACCAGCAGTCTTCAAAGTCGATTGGTACGGGGCTTATGCTCGTGCGAGCAGTACTTC. Translated, it gives CTSSLQSRLVRGLCSCEQYF. The rearrangement joins TRBV23-1 to TRBJ2-7, with D perhaps matching TRBD1 or TRBD2 (5 bases each). TRBV23-1 is an open reading frame whose function is uncertain. The CDR3 is 20 residues long.

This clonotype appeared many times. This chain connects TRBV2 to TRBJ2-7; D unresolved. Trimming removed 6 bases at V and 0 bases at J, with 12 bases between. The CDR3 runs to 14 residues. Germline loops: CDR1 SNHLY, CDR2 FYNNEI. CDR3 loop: CASSPPTGSYEQYF. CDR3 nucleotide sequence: TGTGCCAGCAGCCCCCCCACCGGCTCCTACGAGCAGTACTTC.

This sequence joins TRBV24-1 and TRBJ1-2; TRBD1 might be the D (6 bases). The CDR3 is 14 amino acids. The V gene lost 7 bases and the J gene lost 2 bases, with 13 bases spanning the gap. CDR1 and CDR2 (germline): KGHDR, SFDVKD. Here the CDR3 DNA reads TGTGCCACCAGGGGGTCCGGACAGAACTATGGCTACACCTTC. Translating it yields CATRGSGQNYGYTF.

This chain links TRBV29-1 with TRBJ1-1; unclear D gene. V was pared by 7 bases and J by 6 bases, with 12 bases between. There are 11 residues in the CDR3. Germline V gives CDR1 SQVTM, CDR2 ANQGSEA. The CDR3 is CSGNGPSEAFF. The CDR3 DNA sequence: TGCAGCGGAAACGGGCCTTCTGAAGCTTTCTTT.

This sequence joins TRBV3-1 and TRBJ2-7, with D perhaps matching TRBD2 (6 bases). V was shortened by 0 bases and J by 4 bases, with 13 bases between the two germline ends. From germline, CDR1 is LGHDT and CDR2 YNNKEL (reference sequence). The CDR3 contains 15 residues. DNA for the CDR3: TGTGCCAGCAGCCAAGACAGACTAGTCTCTTACGAGCAGTACTTC. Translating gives CASSQDRLVSYEQYF.

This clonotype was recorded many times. CDR3 bases: TGTGCCAGCAGCTTAGCGCCGGCGGGGGGGCTCTACGAGCAGTTCTTC. It translates to CASSLAPAGGLYEQFF. The rearrangement uses TRBV7-2 and TRBJ2-1; TRBD2 matches at 9 bases. The CDR3 spans 16 residues. With V trimmed by 0 bases and J by 10 bases, 10 bases remained unmatched. In germline, CDR1 is SGHTA, CDR2 FQGNSA.

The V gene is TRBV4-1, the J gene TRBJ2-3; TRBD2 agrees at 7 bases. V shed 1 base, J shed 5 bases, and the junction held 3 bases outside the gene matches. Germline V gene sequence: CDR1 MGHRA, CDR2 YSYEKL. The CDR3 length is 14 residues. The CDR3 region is CASSQARGEDTQYF. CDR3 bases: TGCGCCAGCAGCCAAGCACGGGGGGAAGATACGCAGTATTTT.

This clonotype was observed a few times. This CDR3 reads CASRFPGQGKPGELFF. The CDR3 DNA sequence: TGTGCCAGCAGATTCCCGGGACAGGGGAAGCCCGGGGAGCTGTTTTTT. The V and J genes are TRBV7-9 and TRBJ2-2; TRBD1 matches 10 bases. This CDR3 spans 16 amino acids. Germline V gives CDR1 SEHNR, CDR2 FQNEAQ (reference sequence). The V and J ends lost 6 bases and 6 bases, in that order; junction bases with no gene match: 10.

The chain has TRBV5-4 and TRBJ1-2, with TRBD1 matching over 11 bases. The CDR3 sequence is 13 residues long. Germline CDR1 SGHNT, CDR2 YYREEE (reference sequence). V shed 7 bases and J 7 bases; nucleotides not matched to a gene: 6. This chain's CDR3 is CASVPDRGPGYTF. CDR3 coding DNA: TGTGCCAGCGTCCCGGACAGGGGGCCTGGCTACACCTTC.

The CDR3, as DNA: TGTGCCAGCATCGATGGAGGTGAGCAGTTCTTC. Amino acids: CASIDGGEQFF. The chain carries TRBV7-2 and TRBJ2-1; weak D call: TRBD2 (5 bases). V was shortened by 7 bases and J by 9 bases, with 10 bases between the two germline ends. Germline V gene data show CDR1 as SGHTA and CDR2 as FQGNSA. The CDR3 contains 11 residues. The full variable domain, with the rest looked up from reference TRBV7-2 and TRBJ2-1, is GAGVSQSPSNKVTEKGKDVELRCDPISGHTALYWYRQSLGQGLEFLIYFQGNSAPDKSGLPSDRFSAERTGGSVSTLTIQRTQQEDSAVYLCASIDGGEQFFGPGTRLTVL.

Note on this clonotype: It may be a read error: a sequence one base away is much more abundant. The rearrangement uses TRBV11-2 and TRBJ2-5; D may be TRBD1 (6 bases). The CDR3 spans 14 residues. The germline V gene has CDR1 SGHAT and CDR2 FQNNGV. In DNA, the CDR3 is TGTGCCGGCAGCATTGGGACACCGCGGTCGACCCAGTACTTC. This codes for CAGSIGTPRSTQYF.

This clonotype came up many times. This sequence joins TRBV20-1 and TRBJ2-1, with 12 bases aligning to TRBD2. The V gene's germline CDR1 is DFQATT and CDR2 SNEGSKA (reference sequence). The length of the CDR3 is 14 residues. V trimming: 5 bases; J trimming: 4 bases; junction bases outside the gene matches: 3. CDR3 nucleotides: TGCAGTGCTTTGGGACTAGCGGGTTACAATGAGCAGTTCTTC. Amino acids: CSALGLAGYNEQFF.

The DNA for the CDR3 is TGTGCCAGCAGCCCGGGGGAGCAAGAGACCCAGTACTTC. Protein product: CASSPGEQETQYF. The chain recombines TRBV11-2 with TRBJ2-5, with a possible D match to TRBD2 (6 bases). The CDR3 runs to 13 residues. Germline V lookup: CDR1 SGHAT, CDR2 FQNNGV. V lost 5 bases to trimming and J lost 2 bases, with 9 bases between them.

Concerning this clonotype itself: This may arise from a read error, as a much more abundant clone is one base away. This CDR3 reads CSARPLTSGGVAQETRYF. The CDR3 region has the DNA TGCAGTGCTCGACCCCTGACTAGCGGGGGGGTGGCGCAAGAGACCCGGTACTTC. The V call is TRBV20-1, the J call TRBJ2-5; 14 bases are a match to TRBD2. Germline-derived CDR1 and CDR2 are DFQATT and SNEGSKA (reference sequence). The length of the CDR3 is 18 residues.

This chain's CDR3 is CASSQPGQTYNEQFF. The CDR3 DNA is TGCGCCAGCAGCCAACCGGGACAGACATACAATGAGCAGTTCTTC. The chain recombines TRBV5-1 with TRBJ2-1; 7 bases fit TRBD1. The ends lost 4 bases at V and 4 bases at J; junction bases unmatched: 8. The CDR3 spans 15 residues. Germline V gene data show CDR1 as SGHRS and CDR2 as YFSETQ.

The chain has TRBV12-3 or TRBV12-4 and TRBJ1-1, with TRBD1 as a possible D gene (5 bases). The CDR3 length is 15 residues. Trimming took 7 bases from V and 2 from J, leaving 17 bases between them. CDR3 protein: CASTPGWRGNTEAFF. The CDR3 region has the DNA TGTGCCAGCACCCCCGGATGGAGGGGTAACACTGAAGCTTTCTTT.

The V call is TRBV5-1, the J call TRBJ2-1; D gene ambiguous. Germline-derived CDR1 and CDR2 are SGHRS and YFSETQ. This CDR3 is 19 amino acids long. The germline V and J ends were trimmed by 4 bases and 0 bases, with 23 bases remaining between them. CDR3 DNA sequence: TGCGCCAGCAGCACCCAGACCGGGCCACAGATCTTCTCCTACAATGAGCAGTTCTTC. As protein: CASSTQTGPQIFSYNEQFF.

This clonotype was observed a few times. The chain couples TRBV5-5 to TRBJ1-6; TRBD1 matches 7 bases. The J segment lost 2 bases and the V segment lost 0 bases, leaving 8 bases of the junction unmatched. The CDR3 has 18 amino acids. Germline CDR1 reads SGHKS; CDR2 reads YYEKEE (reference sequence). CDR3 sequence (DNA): TGTGCCAGCAGCTTGGGGGCCTTACAGGGGACCTATAATTCACCCCTCCACTTT. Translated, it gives CASSLGALQGTYNSPLHF.

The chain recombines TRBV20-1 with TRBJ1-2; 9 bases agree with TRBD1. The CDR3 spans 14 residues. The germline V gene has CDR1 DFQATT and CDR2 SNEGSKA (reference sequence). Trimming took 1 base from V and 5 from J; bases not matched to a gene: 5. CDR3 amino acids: CSARGMGTGYGYTF. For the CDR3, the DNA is TGCAGTGCTAGAGGCATGGGGACAGGGTATGGCTACACCTTC.

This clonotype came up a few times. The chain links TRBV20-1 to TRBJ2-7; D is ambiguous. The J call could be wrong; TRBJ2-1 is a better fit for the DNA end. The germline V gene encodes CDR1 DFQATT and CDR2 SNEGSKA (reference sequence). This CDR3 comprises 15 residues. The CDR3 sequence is CSASSGRRKTNEQFF. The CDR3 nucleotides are TGCAGTGCTTCTTCCGGACGGAGAAAAACCAATGAGCAGTTCTTC.